The sequence of this T cell receptor (beta chain) was determined in a study of blood T cell repertoires in COVID-19. Study summary: Sites across the United States, Italy and Spain contributed samples from acute and convalescent COVID-19.

TCRdb's copy holds only in-frame clones and misses some; the assay was immunoSEQ multiplex PCR. The sample carries tens of thousands of clones, around nine tenths recorded once. The clonotype was recovered from a woman aged 55-69 years with acute or convalescent COVID-19. The sample was peripheral blood.

Here the CDR3 reads CASSLGPGTASSYEQYF. Written as DNA, the CDR3 is TGTGCCAGTAGTTTGGGCCCCGGGACAGCTAGCTCCTACGAGCAGTACTTC. The genes are TRBV19 and TRBJ2-7, with 7 nucleotides matching TRBD1. This CDR3 contains 17 residues. The ends lost 5 bases at V and 0 bases at J; junction bases unmatched: 13. Looked up from germline, CDR1 is LNHDA and CDR2 is SQIVND (reference sequence).